The next 27 T cell receptor beta chains were all read from a single sample in a study of Ad26.COV2.S vaccination and SARS-CoV-2 variants. Using immunoSEQ multiplex PCR, the repertoire was profiled, and TCRdb retains in-frame clones only, with some absent. The table shows just under 250,000 clones, with over 75% occurring only once. As for treatment: roughly 19 received Ad26.COV2.S at low or high dose, single or two shots; 5 received placebo; per-sample allocation not given. Vaccine and placebo recipients were sampled on day 63 after the first injection. The sequenced sample was peripheral blood, obtained in a trial of Ad26.COV2.S vaccine versus placebo. The receptors here all came from a person between 18 and 65 years old who received the Ad26.COV2.S COVID-19 vaccine or a placebo.

This clone was seen a handful of times. The J gene is TRBJ1-1, the V gene TRBV6-5; 7 nucleotides agree with TRBD1. Germline assignment: CDR1 MNHEY and CDR2 SVGAGI. The CDR3 runs to 14 residues. V was clipped by 6 bases and J by 4 bases; unmatched bases: 8. For the CDR3, the DNA is TGTGCCAGCAGAAGACCAGGGGGTGGCACTGAAGCTTTCTTT. Protein product: CASRRPGGGTEAFF.

The chain has TRBV6-6 and TRBJ2-1, with D maybe TRBD1 (6 bases). The V gene lost 4 bases and the J gene lost 1 base, with 8 bases spanning the gap. This CDR3 contains 14 residues. CDR1 is MNHNY, CDR2 SVGAGI, per germline (reference sequence). The CDR3 bases are TGTGCCAGCAGTTGGACAGCTTCCTACAATGAGCAGTTCTTC. Its protein product is CASSWTASYNEQFF.

The chain has TRBV5-6 and TRBJ1-2; D is unclear. The germline gives CDR1 SGHDT, CDR2 YYEEEE. The CDR3 totals 14 residues. Trimming removed 4 bases at V and 0 bases at J, with 10 bases between. Here the CDR3 DNA reads TGTGCCAGCAGCCGACAAACCTCTAACTATGGCTACACCTTC. Amino acids: CASSRQTSNYGYTF.

This clone was picked up a small number of times. V is TRBV4-3 and J is TRBJ1-5; no definite D call. Trimming pared 0 bases from V and 4 bases from J, leaving 4 bases between. The CDR3 covers 13 residues. The germline CDR1 and CDR2 sequences are LGHNA and YSLEER. The CDR3 coding sequence is TGCGCCAGCAGCCAAGATCAAAATCAGCCCCAGCATTTT. Protein sequence: CASSQDQNQPQHF.

The table lists this clone with a few counts. The chain carries TRBV3-1 (or the pseudogene TRBV3-2) and TRBJ2-1, with D perhaps matching TRBD1 (6 bases). Germline V lookup: CDR1 LGHDT, CDR2 YNNKEL (reference sequence). Trimming pared 4 bases from V and 6 bases from J, leaving 10 bases between. The CDR3 covers 13 residues. The CDR3 loop is CASSPPDSNEQFF. The CDR3 DNA is TGTGCCAGCAGCCCTCCGGACAGCAATGAGCAGTTCTTC.

V gene TRBV30 combines with J gene TRBJ1-2; no reliable D call. This CDR3 has 11 residues. The germline V gene encodes CDR1 GTSNPN and CDR2 SVGIG (reference sequence). The V gene lost 0 bases and the J gene lost 5 bases, with 4 bases spanning the gap. This chain's CDR3 is CAWSVQYGYTF. The DNA for the CDR3 is TGTGCCTGGAGTGTACAATATGGCTACACCTTC.

The chain links TRBV15 to TRBJ2-7; D may be TRBD1 (6 bases). V was shortened by 0 bases and J by 2 bases, with 11 bases between the two germline ends. The CDR3 extends over 15 amino acids. Germline CDR1 is LNHNV and CDR2 is YYDKDF (reference sequence). CDR3 sequence (DNA): TGTGCCACCAGCAGAGAAGGCAGGGGTACCTACGAGCAGTACTTC. This gives the protein CATSREGRGTYEQYF.

The chain's CDR3 is CASSSLGGKLTDTQYF. The CDR3 region has the DNA TGTGCCAGCAGCTCCCTCGGCGGAAAACTCACAGATACGCAGTATTTT. V usage is TRBV7-3 and J usage is TRBJ2-3; no reliable D call. V lost 4 bases and J lost 2, with 16 bases in between. The CDR3 is made up of 16 amino acids. Germline CDR1 reads SGHTA; CDR2 reads FQGTGA.

The gene calls are TRBV5-1 and TRBJ2-7; D may be TRBD2 (5 bases). The CDR3 spans 15 residues. Germline V gives CDR1 SGHRS, CDR2 YFSETQ. Trimming shortened V by 3 bases and J by 2 bases, and 15 bases separated the two germline ends. CDR3 DNA: TGCGCCAGCAGCTGGGCGGGCTCCAACGCCTACGAGCAGTACTTC. This codes for CASSWAGSNAYEQYF.

Here the CDR3 reads CASSTGDGTSGGYTF. As DNA, the CDR3 is TGCGCCAGCAGCACAGGGGACGGGACCTCTGGTGGCTACACCTTC. The rearrangement links TRBV5-1 to TRBJ1-2; 7 bases are a match to TRBD1. Germline V gene lookup returns CDR1 SGHRS and CDR2 YFSETQ. The CDR3 is made up of 15 amino acids. V lost 4 bases and J lost 7; bases outside the gene matches: 13.

The chain joins TRBV4-1 to TRBJ2-5; D ambiguous. The length of the CDR3 is 14 residues. V lost 1 base and J 5 bases, leaving 11 bases between the germline ends. CDR1 is MGHRA, CDR2 YSYEKL, per germline. The DNA of the CDR3 is TGCGCCAGCAGCCAAGTAGGTGGTCTGGAGACCCAGTACTTC. Its translation: CASSQVGGLETQYF.

The rearrangement links TRBV28 to TRBJ2-7; no clear D gene. The germline gives CDR1 MDHEN, CDR2 SYDVKM. V lost 3 bases and J lost 3, with 6 bases in between. This CDR3 comprises 12 residues. CDR3 DNA: TGTGCCAGCAGTTTTGAGTACTACGAGCAGTACTTC. Protein product: CASSFEYYEQYF.

CDR3 in amino acids: CASSPRQGAVGNQPQHF. The CDR3 DNA follows: TGTGCCAGCAGCCCACGTCAGGGGGCTGTAGGCAATCAGCCCCAGCATTTT. This chain links TRBV11-2 with TRBJ1-5, with 8 bases lining up with TRBD1. This CDR3 is 17 amino acids long. V shed 5 bases and J 2 bases; nucleotides not matched to a gene: 11. The germline CDR1 and CDR2 sequences are SGHAT and FQNNGV.

On this clone itself: This same CDR3 is encoded by further DNA sequences in the sample. The genes are TRBV18 and TRBJ2-3, with D unclear. V was pared by 1 base and J by 6 bases, with 5 bases between. The germline V gene encodes CDR1 KGHSH and CDR2 LQKENI. The CDR3 extends over 12 amino acids. The CDR3 coding sequence is TGTGCCAGCTCACCACAGAGGGATACGCAGTATTTT. The encoded protein is CASSPQRDTQYF.

The J gene is TRBJ1-1, the V gene TRBV30; D unresolved. The germline CDR1 and CDR2 sequences are GTSNPN and SVGIG (reference sequence). Trimming removed 2 bases at V and 3 bases at J, with 10 bases between. The CDR3 sequence is 13 residues long. The CDR3 DNA follows: TGTGCCTGGAGTAACAGCGGGGACACTGAAGCTTTCTTT. Translated, it gives CAWSNSGDTEAFF.

The chain links TRBV6-4 to TRBJ1-5; D gene uncertain. Germline lookup yields CDR1 MRHNA and CDR2 SNTAGT. With 3 bases removed from V and 6 bases from J, the gap between germline ends came to 3 bases. The CDR3 has 11 residues. The CDR3: CASSDCQPQHF. The CDR3 nucleotides read TGTGCCAGCAGTGATTGTCAGCCCCAGCATTTT.

This chain links TRBV19 with TRBJ2-7; D perhaps matches TRBD1 (6 bases). Per germline, CDR1 LNHDA and CDR2 SQIVND (reference sequence). V gave up 5 bases and J gave up 2 bases, with 13 bases separating them. The CDR3 has 14 residues. The CDR3 loop is CASSRAGETYEQYF. Written as DNA, the CDR3 is TGTGCCAGTAGTCGGGCAGGGGAAACCTACGAGCAGTACTTC.

This chain connects TRBV5-5 to TRBJ2-2, with D perhaps matching TRBD1 (6 bases). The CDR3 length is 13 residues. V lost 10 bases to trimming and J lost 7 bases, with 17 bases between them. The germline V gene has CDR1 SGHKS and CDR2 YYEKEE (reference sequence). CDR3 coding DNA: TGTGCCGCGGCAGGGGCGTATAACGGGGAGCTGTTTTTT. Translation gives CAAAGAYNGELFF.

This rearrangement joins TRBV7-9 to TRBJ2-5, with TRBD2 identical over 10 bases. The CDR3 is 16 amino acids. V trimming: 4 bases; J trimming: 4 bases; junction bases outside the gene matches: 9. Germline CDR1 is SEHNR and CDR2 is FQNEAQ (reference sequence). CDR3 bases: TGTGCCAGCAGCTCCGGGTGGAGCGGGGGGGCAGAGACCCAGTACTTC. It is translated as CASSSGWSGGAETQYF.

This chain connects TRBV7-9 to TRBJ2-7, with 8 nucleotides matching TRBD2. Germline-derived CDR1 and CDR2 are SEHNR and FQNEAQ (reference sequence). The junction had 2 bases not matched to a gene; V was cut back by 1 base and J by 6 bases. This CDR3 has 13 residues. The CDR3 DNA reads as TGTGCCAGCAGCTTAGGGCTAGCGGGCGAGCAGTACTTC. Its protein is CASSLGLAGEQYF.

The chain carries TRBV6-1 and TRBJ1-2; D may be TRBD1 (6 bases). Trimming removed 1 base at V and 8 bases at J, with 11 bases between. Germline V gives CDR1 MNHNS, CDR2 SASEGT. The CDR3 is 13 amino acids. CDR3 DNA sequence: TGTGCCAGCAGTGAAGGGACAGTAGGGGGCTACACCTTC. The encoded protein is CASSEGTVGGYTF.

As DNA, the CDR3 is TGTGCCAGCAGCTACAAGTTTTGGGGACAAGAGACCCAGTACTTC. Residues: CASSYKFWGQETQYF. The rearrangement joins TRBV3-1 (or the pseudogene TRBV3-2) to TRBJ2-5; unclear D gene. The germline V and J ends were trimmed by 5 bases and 2 bases, with 15 bases remaining between them. The CDR3 is 15 amino acids. Germline V CDR1 and CDR2: LGHDT, YNNKEL (reference sequence).

The chain joins TRBV18 to TRBJ1-6; D is uncertain. Trimming removed 3 bases from V and 0 bases from J, with 9 bases in between. Germline V CDR1 and CDR2: KGHSH, LQKENI. The CDR3 has 16 residues. CDR3 loop: CASSPTASSYNSPLHF. In DNA form, the CDR3 reads TGTGCCAGCTCACCTACAGCGAGCTCCTATAATTCACCCCTCCACTTT.

The chain employs TRBV7-3 and TRBJ2-2; TRBD2 matches 12 bases. There are 15 residues in the CDR3. CDR1 and CDR2 (germline): SGHTA, FQGTGA. J was trimmed by 5 bases and V by 5 bases; bases with no gene match: 3. DNA for the CDR3: TGTGCCAGCAGCCCTACTAGCGGGAGGACCGGGGAGCTGTTTTTT. As protein: CASSPTSGRTGELFF. Looking up the rest from reference TRBV7-3 and TRBJ2-2 gives the full variable domain: GAGVSQTPSNKVTEKGKYVELRCDPISGHTALYWYRQSLGQGPEFLIYFQGTGAADDSGLPNDRFFAVRPEGSVSTLKIQRTERGDSAVYLCASSPTSGRTGELFFGEGSRLTVL.

This clone was observed once. CDR3 in amino acids: CASRTSSAGELFF. The CDR3 nucleotides are TGCGCCAGCAGAACGAGTTCAGCCGGGGAGCTGTTTTTT. J is TRBJ2-2 and V is TRBV10-2; unclear D gene. From germline, CDR1 is WSHSY and CDR2 SAAADI. The CDR3 totals 13 residues. V was pared by 6 bases and J by 6 bases, with 11 bases between.

The DNA of the CDR3 is TGTGCCAGCAGCTTCAACTTAGCCTACGAGCAGTACTTC. Translated: CASSFNLAYEQYF. V usage is TRBV7-9 and J usage is TRBJ2-7; D remains ambiguous. The CDR3 is 13 residues long. Germline CDR1 and CDR2: SEHNR and FQNEAQ (reference sequence). V lost 3 bases and J lost 2, with 8 bases in between.

The CDR3 sequence: CASSSQVINEKLFF. The CDR3, as DNA: TGTGCCAGCAGCTCACAGGTTATTAATGAAAAACTGTTTTTT. The chain has TRBV11-2 and TRBJ1-4; possibly TRBD1 for D (5 bases). Germline lookup yields CDR1 SGHAT and CDR2 FQNNGV. V was trimmed by 4 bases and J by 4 bases, leaving 10 bases between them. The CDR3 loop spans 14 amino acids.